This note documents a single TCR beta chain sequence. Germline V gene lookup returns CDR1 SGHNT and CDR2 YYREEE (reference sequence). The CDR3 is 15 residues long. The junction had 9 bases not matched to a gene; V was cut back by 5 bases and J by 4 bases. This sample is part of a study of technical replicates of blood from several donors. TCRdb's table, derived via immunoSEQ multiplex PCR, lists solely in-frame clones and lacks some. The profile shows tens of thousands of clones, about 95% of them singletons. The rearrangement uses TRBV5-4 and TRBJ1-1; 9 positions match TRBD1. This receptor was identified in a human donor in good health. Some clones in this sample may be carry-over from other donors' samples. The source material was PBMCs. CDR3 sequence: CASSPSRQGVTEAFF. The DNA for the CDR3 is TGTGCCAGCAGTCCCTCGAGACAGGGGGTCACTGAAGCTTTCTTT.